The rows below give T cell receptor beta chains drawn from one sample of a study of T cells in Graves' hyperthyroidism and ophthalmopathy. TCRdb re-analysed the multiplex PCR reads in MiXCR, keeping a single row per CDR3 protein. The sample carries around 420,000 distinct CDR3 sequences, around 16% recorded once. Sequences were obtained from blood. The receptors were gathered from a woman under 30 with Graves' hyperthyroidism. Each CDR3 is given with its conserved first and last residue. Each record gives: clone size, CDR3 length, D gene, V gene, J gene, CDR3 protein, CDR3 DNA. The D gene is left open where the match is weak. Expanded clones are given a class, and other clones once, few, many or no size at all.

>.|14|TRBD1|TRBV30|TRBJ1-2
CAWSSDRGMYGYTF
TGTGCCTGGAGTTCGGACAGGGGGATGTATGGCTACACCTTC
>.|15|.|TRBV29-1|TRBJ2-2
CSVEVLGDPTGELFF
TGCAGCGTTGAAGTCCTGGGGGATCCGACCGGGGAGCTGTTTTTT
>many|13|.|TRBV18|TRBJ1-1
CASRGAMNTEAFF
TGTGCCAGCCGGGGGGCCATGAACACTGAAGCTTTCTTT
>.|14|.|TRBV18|TRBJ2-5
CASSPGNNQETQYF
TGTGCCAGCTCACCCGGGAACAACCAAGAGACCCAGTACTTC
>many|15|.|TRBV3-1|TRBJ1-6
CASSPGGVYNSPLHF
TGTGCCAGCAGCCCTGGTGGGGTTTATAATTCACCCCTCCACTTT
>many|15|.|TRBV27|TRBJ1-6
CASSLMLGESSPLHF
TGTGCCAGCAGTTTAATGTTGGGGGAGTCTTCACCCCTCCACTTT
>many|15|.|TRBV18|TRBJ1-5
CASSASQGGSQPQHF
TGTGCCAGCTCAGCCTCGCAGGGTGGCAGCCAGCCCCAGCATTTT
>many|16|TRBD1|TRBV27|TRBJ1-3
CASSRQGASSGNTIYF
TGTGCCAGCAGTCGACAGGGGGCATCCTCTGGAAACACCATATATTTT
>.|17|TRBD2|TRBV13|TRBJ2-2
CASTNYGLAGAGGELFF
TGTGCCAGCACCAACTATGGACTAGCGGGAGCGGGCGGGGAGCTGTTTTTT
>many|15|.|TRBV5-4|TRBJ2-1
CASSLVVPRGNEQFF
TGTGCCAGCAGCTTGGTGGTCCCGCGGGGCAATGAGCAGTTCTTC
>many|13|.|TRBV12-3/TRBV12-4|TRBJ2-3
CASSRDVTDTQYF
TGTGCCAGCAGCCGGGACGTTACAGATACGCAGTATTTT
>few|13|.|TRBV5-8|TRBJ1-3
CASSSGHPGTIYF
TGTGCCAGCAGCTCCGGTCACCCTGGCACCATATATTTT
>many|15|TRBD2|TRBV20-1|TRBJ2-5
CSAILLAGAQETQYF
TGCAGTGCTATACTACTAGCGGGAGCCCAAGAGACCCAGTACTTC
>many|14|.|TRBV12-3/TRBV12-4|TRBJ1-1
CASRLGQLNTEAFF
TGTGCCAGCCGGTTAGGGCAGTTGAACACTGAAGCTTTCTTT
>many|16|TRBD1|TRBV13|TRBJ2-5
CASSLAPGQGWKTQYF
TGTGCCAGCAGCTTAGCCCCCGGACAGGGGTGGAAGACCCAGTACTTC
>.|14|.|TRBV5-1|TRBJ2-7
CASRREPLMGEQYF
TGCGCCAGCAGACGGGAGCCCCTAATGGGGGAGCAGTACTTC
>few|13|.|TRBV7-6|TRBJ2-1
CASSLGFSGEQFF
TGTGCCAGCAGCTTAGGATTTTCAGGGGAGCAGTTCTTC
>.|14|.|TRBV12-3/TRBV12-4|TRBJ2-3
CASSLHSRADTQYF
TGTGCCAGCAGTCTCCATTCGAGAGCAGATACGCAGTATTTT
>.|16|.|TRBV11-3|TRBJ2-2
CAGSLSGGGHTGELFF
TGTGCCGGCAGCTTATCCGGGGGAGGCCACACCGGGGAGCTGTTTTTT
>.|15|.|TRBV2|TRBJ2-3
CASSEALRSADTQYF
TGTGCCAGCAGTGAAGCGCTTCGGAGCGCGGATACGCAGTATTTT
>many|16|.|TRBV13|TRBJ2-2
CASSLGLALNTGELFF
TGTGCCAGCAGCTTAGGACTAGCTTTGAACACCGGGGAGCTGTTTTTT
>.|13|.|TRBV12-3/TRBV12-4|TRBJ1-2
CASSEGRKFRYTF
TGTGCCAGCAGCGAGGGACGGAAATTTCGCTACACCTTC
>.|13|.|TRBV20-1|TRBJ1-1
CSARAGASTEAFF
TGCAGTGCTAGGGCGGGGGCTAGTACTGAAGCTTTCTTT
>many|14|TRBD1|TRBV11-2|TRBJ2-7
CASSGRTGYYEQYF
TGTGCCAGCAGCGGTAGGACAGGCTACTACGAGCAGTACTTC
>few|13|.|TRBV5-1|TRBJ2-7
CASSLGVGQEQYF
TGCGCCAGCAGCTTGGGGGTCGGGCAGGAGCAGTACTTC
>.|15|TRBD1|TRBV2|TRBJ2-5
CASSEGTGQQETQYF
TGTGCCAGCAGTGAAGGGACAGGGCAACAAGAGACCCAGTACTTC
>many|14|.|TRBV7-9|TRBJ1-4
CASSLAGENEKLFF
TGTGCCAGCAGCTTAGCAGGGGAAAACGAAAAACTGTTTTTT
>.|14|TRBD2|TRBV5-4|TRBJ2-1
CASTLAGGIYEQFF
TGTGCCAGCACCCTAGCGGGAGGGATCTACGAGCAGTTCTTC
>once|14|.|TRBV12-3/TRBV12-4|TRBJ1-1
CASSFGQRNTEAFF
TGTGCCAGCAGTTTTGGACAGCGAAACACTGAAGCTTTCTTT
>.|16|TRBD2|TRBV9|TRBJ2-1
CASSVLAGSSYNEQFF
TGTGCCAGCAGCGTCCTAGCGGGGAGCTCCTACAATGAGCAGTTCTTC
>many|15|TRBD2|TRBV3-1|TRBJ2-3
CASSPAGLATDTQYF
TGTGCCAGCAGCCCGGCGGGACTAGCGACAGATACGCAGTATTTT
>many|11|.|TRBV2|TRBJ2-7
CASSEVEEQYF
TGTGCCAGCAGTGAAGTTGAAGAGCAGTACTTC
>.|14|TRBD1|TRBV12-3/TRBV12-4|TRBJ1-2
CASREQGANYGYTF
TGTGCCAGCAGAGAACAGGGGGCTAACTATGGCTACACCTTC
>many|15|.|TRBV19|TRBJ2-1
CASSISAATGNEQFF
TGTGCCAGTAGTATTTCGGCAGCAACGGGCAATGAGCAGTTCTTC
>many|13|.|TRBV3-1|TRBJ2-7
CASSLRGSYEQYF
TGTGCCAGCAGCTTAAGGGGCTCCTACGAGCAGTACTTC
>.|17|TRBD1|TRBV7-8|TRBJ1-5
CASSLASTGGSNQPQHF
TGTGCCAGCAGCTTAGCGTCGACAGGGGGGAGCAATCAGCCCCAGCATTTT
>many|15|.|TRBV12-3/TRBV12-4|TRBJ1-2
CASSRRDGRSHGYTF
TGTGCCAGCAGTCGCCGGGACGGCCGCAGTCATGGCTACACCTTC
>many|13|.|TRBV29-1|TRBJ2-5
CSVEDRAQETQYF
TGCAGCGTTGAAGACAGGGCCCAAGAGACCCAGTACTTC
>many|19|TRBD2|TRBV20-1|TRBJ2-1
CSARGRAGGPVGSYNEQFF
TGCAGTGCTAGAGGCCGAGCGGGAGGTCCCGTAGGGTCCTACAATGAGCAGTTCTTC
>few|14|.|TRBV2|TRBJ1-4
CASSRRTTNEKLFF
TGTGCCAGCAGTCGACGGACAACTAATGAAAAACTGTTTTTT
>many|16|TRBD1|TRBV11-2|TRBJ2-5
CASSWGSTGVWETQYF
TGTGCCAGCAGCTGGGGAAGCACAGGGGTTTGGGAGACCCAGTACTTC
>.|15|TRBD2|TRBV3-1|TRBJ2-2
CASSQGGGDVGELFF
TGTGCCAGCAGCCAAGGCGGGGGGGATGTCGGGGAGCTGTTTTTT
>.|16|.|TRBV27|TRBJ1-4
CASRSYYSRANEKLFF
TGTGCCAGCAGATCTTACTACAGTCGAGCGAATGAAAAACTGTTTTTT
>many|16|.|TRBV3-1|TRBJ2-3
CASSQEGFWGPDTQYF
TGTGCCAGCAGCCAAGAGGGATTTTGGGGGCCAGATACGCAGTATTTT
>.|14|.|TRBV20-1|TRBJ2-5
CSATGSPKRETQYF
TGCAGTGCAACGGGCAGCCCGAAGAGGGAGACCCAGTACTTC